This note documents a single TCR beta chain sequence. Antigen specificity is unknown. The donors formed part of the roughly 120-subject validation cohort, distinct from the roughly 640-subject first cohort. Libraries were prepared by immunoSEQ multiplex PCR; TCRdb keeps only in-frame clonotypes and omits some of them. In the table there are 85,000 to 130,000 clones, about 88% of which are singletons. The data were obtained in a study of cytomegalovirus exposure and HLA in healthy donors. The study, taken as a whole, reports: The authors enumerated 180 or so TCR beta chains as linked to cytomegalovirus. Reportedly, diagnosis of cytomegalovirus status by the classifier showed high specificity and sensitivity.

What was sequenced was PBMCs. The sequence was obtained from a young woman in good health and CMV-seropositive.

Here the CDR3 reads CASSDGLVSAEQYF. The CDR3 DNA reads as TGTGCCAGCAGCGACGGACTAGTCAGCGCCGAGCAGTACTTC. V gene TRBV7-9 combines with J gene TRBJ2-7, with 7 bases aligning to TRBD2. From germline, CDR1 is SEHNR and CDR2 FQNEAQ (reference sequence). The CDR3 sequence is 14 residues long. Losses at the gene ends were 5 bases for V and 6 bases for J; bases not matched to a gene: 10.